This T cell receptor (beta chain) was sequenced in a study of identical twins. Trimming took 0 bases from V and 6 from J, leaving 8 bases between them. This CDR3 is 14 amino acids long. Germline-derived CDR1 and CDR2 are MGHDK and SYGVNS. To note about this clonotype: Its antigen is not known.

The cDNA had a unique molecular identifier and a template-switch universal primer site. TCRdb passed the 5' RACE reads through MiXCR, listing each CDR3 protein once. The table includes about 1.7 million distinct CDR3 sequences, under 35% detected once. Whole-study results and caveats: A cross-sectional statistical analysis, not follow-up of the same donors, supported the conclusions. Some out-of-frame alpha sequences were shared by twins, and these showed excess low generation probability.

This sequence was found in a newborn girl in good health. Input material: cord blood. This chain uses TRBV25-1 with TRBJ2-2; D remains unclear. The CDR3 DNA follows: TGTGCCAGCAGTGAATATCAAGGCGCCGGGGAGCTGTTTTTT. Translated: CASSEYQGAGELFF.